Following are 7 T cell receptor beta chains from one sample sequenced in a study of cytomegalovirus exposure and HLA in healthy donors. Produced via immunoSEQ multiplex PCR; TCRdb's table is partial and in-frame only. Of over 60,000 clones detected, 96% appear once; the ten largest clones hold roughly 4.7%. Source material: PBMCs. The receptors here all came from a woman under 30 in good health and CMV-seropositive.

The chain employs TRBV11-3 and TRBJ2-1; 10 positions match TRBD2. There are 15 residues in the CDR3. Germline V gene lookup returns CDR1 SGHNT and CDR2 YENEEA. V gave up 5 bases and J gave up 9 bases; unmatched junction bases: 10. The CDR3 DNA reads TGTGCCAGCAGCCACCGGACTAGCGGTCGCTTTGAGCAGTTCTTC. This encodes CASSHRTSGRFEQFF.

The chain joins TRBV19 to TRBJ1-5; 8 bases fit TRBD1. V shed 5 bases, J shed 4 bases, and the junction held 4 bases outside the gene matches. The CDR3 is made up of 14 amino acids. Germline loops: CDR1 LNHDA, CDR2 SQIVND (reference sequence). CDR3 sequence: CASSFDRGNQPQHF. For the CDR3, the DNA is TGTGCCAGTAGTTTTGACAGGGGTAATCAGCCCCAGCATTTT.

Here the CDR3 reads CASSVVAGGWSDTQYF. The CDR3 coding sequence is TGTGCCAGCAGCGTAGTGGCAGGGGGCTGGTCAGATACGCAGTATTTT. V is TRBV9 and J is TRBJ2-3; 8 bases match TRBD1. V dropped 0 bases and J dropped 4; count of bases not matched to a gene: 7. This CDR3 has 16 residues. Germline V gene sequence: CDR1 SGDLS, CDR2 YYNGEE.

The chain is built from TRBV21-1 and TRBJ2-1; TRBD1 is the table's D call and was not checked against the DNA. TRBV21-1 is recorded as a pseudogene. The CDR3 is 15 residues long. This CDR3 reads CASSKETAAYNEQFF. The CDR3 nucleotides are TGTGCCAGCAGCAAAGAGACAGCCGCCTACAATGAGCAGTTCTTC.

This chain uses TRBV4-1 with TRBJ2-7, with TRBD2 matching 8 bases. J was trimmed by 1 base and V by 1 base; bases with no gene match: 3. From germline, CDR1 is MGHRA and CDR2 YSYEKL. The CDR3 sequence is 15 residues long. Here the CDR3 DNA reads TGCGCCAGCAGCCAAGGACTAGCGAGGTCCTACGAGCAGTACTTC. Translation: CASSQGLARSYEQYF.

The chain joins TRBV14 to TRBJ1-5; 11 bases align to TRBD1. Germline V gives CDR1 SGHDN, CDR2 FVKESK. V lost 4 bases to trimming and J lost 3 bases; unmatched junction nucleotides: 5. The CDR3 extends over 16 amino acids. CDR3 in DNA: TGTGCCAGCAGCCCAAGGACAGGGGGCCCCAATCAGCCCCAGCATTTT. Its protein is CASSPRTGGPNQPQHF.

The V call is TRBV28, the J call TRBJ2-2, with 9 bases lining up with TRBD1. V lost 4 bases to trimming and J lost 1 base; unmatched junction nucleotides: 7. The V gene's germline CDR1 is MDHEN and CDR2 SYDVKM. The CDR3 spans 17 residues. The CDR3 DNA reads as TGTGCCAGCAGTTCGGGACAGGGACAAATGAACACCGGGGAGCTGTTTTTT. Translating gives CASSSGQGQMNTGELFF.